Below, 21 T cell receptor beta chains from the same sample are listed, as sequenced in a study of cytomegalovirus exposure and HLA in healthy donors. Use of 60 Vbeta and 13 Jbeta primers characterized the PCR. Profiled with immunoSEQ multiplex PCR; TCRdb holds only in-frame clones, not every one. Altogether tens of thousands of clones are present, approximately 84% being singletons, with the ten largest covering 4.5% to 7%. Sequencing used PBMCs. The receptors were gathered from a young woman in good health and CMV-seropositive.

This rearrangement joins TRBV9 to TRBJ2-1; perhaps TRBD1 as D (6 bases). In germline, CDR1 is SGDLS, CDR2 YYNGEE. The CDR3 loop spans 15 amino acids. The V and J ends lost 0 bases and 7 bases respectively, with 14 bases between them. The DNA of the CDR3 is TGTGCCAGCAGCGTAGTTGTTGGTGGACAGAATGAGCAGTTCTTC. It encodes CASSVVVGGQNEQFF.

As to this clone: One end of the junction is discordant with germline, which a read error may explain. The V and J genes are TRBV7-7 and TRBJ2-7; 8 bases agree with TRBD2. The germline CDR1 and CDR2 sequences are SSHAT and FNYEAQ (reference sequence). The CDR3 loop spans 16 amino acids. CDR3 bases: TGTGCTAGCAGCCGAAGTACGGGACTAGTTCCCTACGAGCAGTACTTC. It yields the protein CASSRSTGLVPYEQYF.

This chain uses TRBV6-1 with TRBJ2-1; no clear D. The CDR3 covers 12 residues. Germline CDR1 MNHNS, CDR2 SASEGT. V lost 3 bases and J lost 4, with 4 bases in between. The CDR3 region is CASSDRYNEQFF. The DNA of the CDR3 is TGTGCCAGCAGTGACAGGTACAATGAGCAGTTCTTC.

The rearrangement joins TRBV7-9 to TRBJ1-1; a weak D match, TRBD1 (6 bases). This CDR3 has 14 residues. Trimming left V 1 base short and J 5 bases short, with 11 bases between. Germline CDR1 reads SEHNR; CDR2 reads FQNEAQ (reference sequence). CDR3 in DNA: TGTGCCAGCAGCTTAGTGGGGGGGCAGACTGAAGCTTTCTTT. This encodes CASSLVGGQTEAFF.

The chain combines TRBV28 with TRBJ1-1; D might be TRBD1 (6 bases). Trimming left V 8 bases short and J 2 bases short, with 15 bases between. This CDR3 has 14 residues. In germline, CDR1 is MDHEN, CDR2 SYDVKM. The CDR3 loop is CASSTGGANTEAFF. The DNA for the CDR3 is TGTGCCAGCTCTACTGGGGGGGCAAACACTGAAGCTTTCTTT.

The chain combines TRBV1 with TRBJ1-4; the D segment call TRBD1 is taken from the table without a DNA check. TRBV1 is noted as a pseudogene. The CDR3 consists of 16 residues. For the CDR3, the DNA is TGCACCAGCAGCCCAGAACCGACAGTGGAGAATGAAAAACTGTTTTTT. It specifies CTSSPEPTVENEKLFF.

CDR3: CASSLLAVYNEQFF. DNA of the CDR3: TGTGCCAGCAGTTTGCTAGCGGTATACAATGAGCAGTTCTTC. The genes are TRBV28 and TRBJ2-1; TRBD2 matches at 7 bases. V lost 3 bases and J lost 4; bases outside the gene matches: 3. Germline values: CDR1 MDHEN, CDR2 SYDVKM. CDR3 length: 14 residues.

This sequence joins TRBV5-6 and TRBJ2-2, with 7 bases that match TRBD1. Germline V lookup: CDR1 SGHDT, CDR2 YYEEEE. The junction had 10 bases not matched to a gene; V was cut back by 4 bases and J by 4 bases. The CDR3 has 16 amino acids. This CDR3 reads CASSPTDRPSTGELFF. DNA for the CDR3: TGTGCCAGCAGCCCAACGGACAGGCCGTCCACCGGGGAGCTGTTTTTT.

The J gene is TRBJ2-7, the V gene TRBV28, with 15 bases lining up with TRBD2. V was clipped by 6 bases and J by 4 bases; unmatched bases: 10. The CDR3 consists of 17 residues. Germline CDR1 is MDHEN and CDR2 is SYDVKM. The CDR3 spells CASRGLAGGLRRYEQYF. For the CDR3, the DNA is TGTGCCAGCAGAGGACTAGCGGGAGGGCTCAGAAGGTACGAGCAGTACTTC.

The V gene is TRBV29-1, the J gene TRBJ2-1; the match to TRBD1 covers 10 bases. Germline V gene data show CDR1 as SQVTM and CDR2 as ANQGSEA. The CDR3 length is 15 residues. The junction had 6 bases not matched to a gene; V was cut back by 3 bases and J by 4 bases. The CDR3 protein is CSVERRDRGYNEQFF. CDR3 sequence (DNA): TGCAGCGTTGAGCGCCGGGACAGGGGTTACAATGAGCAGTTCTTC.

This chain connects TRBV14 to TRBJ1-2; 7 bases match TRBD1. The V and J ends lost 1 base and 6 bases, in that order; junction bases with no gene match: 5. CDR1 and CDR2 (germline): SGHDN, FVKESK. The CDR3 covers 14 residues. DNA of the CDR3: TGTGCCAGCAGCCAAGGAACAGGGGATGATGGCTACACCTTC. This encodes CASSQGTGDDGYTF. Combining the CDR3 with reference TRBV14 and TRBJ1-2 gives the whole variable domain EAGVTQFPSHSVIEKGQTVTLRCDPISGHDNLYWYRRVMGKEIKFLLHFVKESKQDESGMPNNRFLAERTGGTYSTLKVQPAELEDSGVYFCASSQGTGDDGYTFGSGTRLTVV.

The chain has TRBV19 and TRBJ2-7; TRBD2 is a possible D gene (6 bases). The CDR3 loop spans 15 amino acids. With 3 bases removed from V and 3 bases from J, the gap between germline ends came to 15 bases. From germline, CDR1 is LNHDA and CDR2 SQIVND (reference sequence). CDR3 amino acids: CASSIAVLASYEQYF. CDR3 DNA sequence: TGTGCCAGTAGTATTGCTGTACTAGCAAGCTACGAGCAGTACTTC. Full variable domain (outside the CDR3, taken from reference TRBV19 and TRBJ2-7): DGGITQSPKYLFRKEGQNVTLSCEQNLNHDAMYWYRQDPGQGLRLIYYSQIVNDFQKGDIAEGYSVSREKKESFPLTVTSAQKNPTAFYLCASSIAVLASYEQYFGPGTRLTVT.

J is TRBJ2-4 and V is TRBV10-3; 8 bases match TRBD1. Germline V gene data show CDR1 as ENHRY and CDR2 as SYGVKD. There are 16 residues in the CDR3. Trimming cost V 3 bases and J 5 bases; bases outside gene matches: 9. CDR3 DNA: TGTGCCATCAGTGATTCCGACAGGGGAAGACAAAACATTCAGTACTTC. Its translation: CAISDSDRGRQNIQYF.

CDR3 protein: CASSQVGGSYEQYF. CDR3 in DNA: TGTGCCAGCAGCCAAGTAGGGGGATCCTACGAGCAGTACTTC. J is TRBJ2-7 and V is TRBV4-2; tentative D call: TRBD1 (6 bases). The CDR3 runs to 14 residues. The germline gives CDR1 LGHNA, CDR2 YNFKEQ. The V end was cut by 1 base, the J end by 1 base, with 8 bases between.

CDR3 amino acids: CATSGTSGDNNEQFF. For the CDR3, the DNA is TGTGCCACATCCGGGACTAGCGGCGATAACAATGAGCAGTTCTTC. This sequence joins TRBV10-3 and TRBJ2-1, with 11 nucleotides matching TRBD2. CDR3 length: 15 amino acids. V dropped 10 bases and J dropped 5; count of bases not matched to a gene: 10. The germline gives CDR1 ENHRY, CDR2 SYGVKD.

The chain has TRBV7-9 and TRBJ2-7; 8 bases align to TRBD1. J was trimmed by 6 bases and V by 3 bases; bases with no gene match: 7. The V gene's germline CDR1 is SEHNR and CDR2 FQNEAQ (reference sequence). The CDR3 is 14 residues long. CDR3 loop: CASSFDRGRGEQYF. Written as DNA, the CDR3 is TGTGCCAGCAGCTTTGACAGGGGTCGCGGCGAGCAGTACTTC.

CDR3 coding DNA: TGTGCCAGCAGCCAAGAAAGGTCGGCCCCAGGACTAGCGAGCACAGATACGCAGTATTTT. Protein sequence: CASSQERSAPGLASTDTQYF. The chain links TRBV4-2 to TRBJ2-3; TRBD2 agrees at 9 bases. Per germline, CDR1 LGHNA and CDR2 YNFKEQ. This CDR3 comprises 20 residues. V lost 0 bases, J lost 0 bases, and 13 bases stayed unmatched.

The rearrangement joins TRBV7-8 to TRBJ2-1; the D is unclear. CDR3 length equals 15 residues. Germline CDR1 SGHVS, CDR2 FQNEAQ. Trimming pared 2 bases from V and 0 bases from J, leaving 8 bases between. DNA for the CDR3: TGTGCCAGCAGCTTATGGCCAAGCTCCTACAATGAGCAGTTCTTC. It encodes CASSLWPSSYNEQFF.

The V gene is TRBV7-2, the J gene TRBJ2-7; 7 positions agree with TRBD1. Trimming cost V 1 base and J 1 base; bases outside gene matches: 4. CDR1 SGHTA and CDR2 FQGNSA come from the germline V gene. The CDR3 has 15 residues. CDR3 coding DNA: TGTGCCAGCAGCTTAGAAGGGGGCACTTCCTACGAGCAGTACTTC. Its translation is CASSLEGGTSYEQYF.

V usage is TRBV5-6 and J usage is TRBJ1-1; 9 bases are shared with TRBD1. This CDR3 comprises 14 residues. Germline loops: CDR1 SGHDT, CDR2 YYEEEE. The V gene end was trimmed by 2 bases and the J gene end by 6 bases; junction bases not matched to a gene: 5. The CDR3 nucleotides are TGTGCCAGCAGCTTCACAGGGGGCGCACCTGAAGCTTTCTTT. It is translated as CASSFTGGAPEAFF.

The chain uses TRBV4-2 and TRBJ1-6, with 12 nucleotides matching TRBD1. The germline V gene has CDR1 LGHNA and CDR2 YNFKEQ. The CDR3 runs 17 residues. Trimming removed 0 bases from V and 8 bases from J; junction bases left unmatched: 5. CDR3 nucleotides: TGTGCCAGCAGCCAAGATCAGGGGACAGGGGGCGATTCACCCCTCCACTTT. Encoded protein: CASSQDQGTGGDSPLHF.